This TCR beta chain was captured by sequencing in a study of T-cell reconstitution after alpha-beta-depleted transplantation in children. Deletions cut 5 bases from V and 2 bases from J, with 10 bases between. Per the germline V gene, CDR1 is MNHNS and CDR2 is SASEGT. The CDR3 is made up of 13 amino acids. The TCRbeta library incorporated unique molecular identifiers. One entry per CDR3 protein, called by TCRdb with MiXCR from the PCR reads. The data show around 380,000 distinct CDR3 sequences, roughly a tenth seen once. The V call is TRBV6-1, the J call TRBJ2-7; a possible D gene is TRBD1 (6 bases). The sequence was collected from a human donor who donated a stem cell graft to a child with acute myeloid leukemia. The sample consisted of PBMCs from the stem cell graft donor, taken from the stem cell graft. The CDR3 protein is CASSRDTPYEQYV. The DNA for the CDR3 is TGTGCCAGCAGTCGGGACACCCCCTACGAGCAGTACGTC.